These T cell receptor beta chains were read from a single sample in a study of cytomegalovirus exposure and HLA in healthy donors. The data were produced by immunoSEQ multiplex PCR, yet TCRdb's version contains in-frame clones alone and is incomplete. The data contain about 360,000 clones, roughly 85% of them singletons. Sequencing was performed on PBMCs. The origin of the receptors is a woman younger than 30 in good health and CMV-seronegative. Each CDR3 is given with its conserved first and last residue. A D gene is named only where the DNA matches it firmly. Clone size is stated in some rows and not others, as once, few, many or a class when expanded.

d_call: NA; j_call: TRBJ2-5; v_call: TRBV4-2; clone_size: NA; cdr3_nt: TGTGCCAGCAGCCTTGGGGGGGGGCCCCTTGTAGAGACCCAGTACTTC; cdr3_aa: CASSLGGGPLVETQYF
d_call: TRBD1; j_call: TRBJ1-2; v_call: TRBV6-6; clone_size: NA; cdr3_nt: TGTGCCAGCAGTCTCCGGGACAGGGTTTCCTATGGCTACACCTTC; cdr3_aa: CASSLRDRVSYGYTF
d_call: NA; j_call: TRBJ2-5; v_call: TRBV7-6; clone_size: NA; cdr3_nt: TGTGCCAGCAGGCCTAATCCGGGGGTGGGCGAGACCCAGTACTTC; cdr3_aa: CASRPNPGVGETQYF
d_call: TRBD1; j_call: TRBJ2-7; v_call: TRBV5-1; clone_size: NA; cdr3_nt: TGCGCCAGCAGCCCCCGACAGGGGCCCTACGAGCAGTACTTC; cdr3_aa: CASSPRQGPYEQYF
d_call: TRBD2; j_call: TRBJ2-1; v_call: TRBV9; clone_size: NA; cdr3_nt: TGTGCCAGCGGAGCGGGAAGCTCCTACAATGAGCAGTTCTTC; cdr3_aa: CASGAGSSYNEQFF
d_call: TRBD1; j_call: TRBJ1-3; v_call: TRBV28; clone_size: NA; cdr3_nt: TGTGCCAGCAGTTTATGGGACAGGGGACTTGGAAACACCATATATTTT; cdr3_aa: CASSLWDRGLGNTIYF
d_call: NA; j_call: TRBJ1-3; v_call: TRBV18; clone_size: NA; cdr3_nt: TGTGCCAGCCATGCAGGGGCATCTGGAAACACCATATATTTT; cdr3_aa: CASHAGASGNTIYF
d_call: NA; j_call: TRBJ2-7; v_call: TRBV4-2; clone_size: NA; cdr3_nt: TGTGCCAGCAGCCAAGGTAGCTCGGGGAGCTCCTACGAGCAGTACTTC; cdr3_aa: CASSQGSSGSSYEQYF
d_call: TRBD2; j_call: TRBJ2-1; v_call: TRBV29-1; clone_size: NA; cdr3_nt: TGCAGCGTTGAAAGCTTCTTCGCGGGAGTTATTAATGAGCAGTTCTTC; cdr3_aa: CSVESFFAGVINEQFF
d_call: TRBD1; j_call: TRBJ2-5; v_call: TRBV28; clone_size: NA; cdr3_nt: TGTGCCAGCAGTTCCGGGACAGGGGTCGTGGAGACCCAGTACTTC; cdr3_aa: CASSSGTGVVETQYF
d_call: TRBD1; j_call: TRBJ1-5; v_call: TRBV2; clone_size: NA; cdr3_nt: TGTGCCAGCAGAAGTGAAGGGACAGGGGCTAGGAGGCCCCAGCATTTT; cdr3_aa: CASRSEGTGARRPQHF
d_call: NA; j_call: TRBJ2-1; v_call: TRBV2; clone_size: NA; cdr3_nt: TGTGCCAGCAGTGTGGCATCCTACAATGAGCAGTTCTTC; cdr3_aa: CASSVASYNEQFF
d_call: TRBD1; j_call: TRBJ1-1; v_call: TRBV28; clone_size: NA; cdr3_nt: TGTGCCAGCACCCTGACAGGGGGTTTCACTGAAGCTTTCTTT; cdr3_aa: CASTLTGGFTEAFF
d_call: TRBD1; j_call: TRBJ1-5; v_call: TRBV6-1; clone_size: NA; cdr3_nt: TGTGCCAGCAGTGAAGGGCTAGGACAGGGGTCTTATAGCAATCAGCCCCAGCATTTT; cdr3_aa: CASSEGLGQGSYSNQPQHF
d_call: TRBD1; j_call: TRBJ1-2; v_call: TRBV6-1; clone_size: NA; cdr3_nt: TGTGCCAGCAGTGAGCCCTACAGGGGTCTCCTCCCTAACTATGGCTACACCTTC; cdr3_aa: CASSEPYRGLLPNYGYTF
d_call: TRBD2; j_call: TRBJ2-3; v_call: TRBV5-1; clone_size: NA; cdr3_nt: TGCGCCAGCAGCGTTGGGCTAGCGGGGGGGCCGAGCACAGATACGCAGTATTTT; cdr3_aa: CASSVGLAGGPSTDTQYF
d_call: TRBD1; j_call: TRBJ2-7; v_call: TRBV19; clone_size: NA; cdr3_nt: TGTGCCAGTAGTATACTCTTAGGACAGGGATTCAACGAGCAGTACTTC; cdr3_aa: CASSILLGQGFNEQYF
d_call: TRBD2; j_call: TRBJ2-3; v_call: TRBV9; clone_size: NA; cdr3_nt: TGTGCCAGCAGCGAGTCTCCTAGCGGGGAAGATACGCAGTATTTT; cdr3_aa: CASSESPSGEDTQYF
d_call: TRBD2; j_call: TRBJ2-5; v_call: TRBV27; clone_size: once; cdr3_nt: TGTGCCAGCAGTCTCCTGACTAGCGGGAGGGCCACCCAAGAGACCCAGTACTTC; cdr3_aa: CASSLLTSGRATQETQYF
d_call: TRBD2; j_call: TRBJ2-5; v_call: TRBV11-2; clone_size: NA; cdr3_nt: TGTGCCAGCAGCTCCCCGGGACTAGCGGGAGGCCAAGAGACCCAGTACTTC; cdr3_aa: CASSSPGLAGGQETQYF
d_call: NA; j_call: TRBJ2-5; v_call: TRBV27; clone_size: NA; cdr3_nt: TGTGCCAGCAGCGCCTGGGGGCAGGACCAAGAGACCCAGTACTTC; cdr3_aa: CASSAWGQDQETQYF
d_call: TRBD1; j_call: TRBJ1-5; v_call: TRBV5-1; clone_size: once; cdr3_nt: TGCGCCAGCAGCGGAGGGACAGGCATCAATCAGCCCCAGCATTTT; cdr3_aa: CASSGGTGINQPQHF
d_call: NA; j_call: TRBJ2-7; v_call: TRBV6-1; clone_size: NA; cdr3_nt: TGTGCCAGCAGTGAAATCGGCGGCGGTTACGAGCAGTACTTC; cdr3_aa: CASSEIGGGYEQYF
d_call: TRBD2; j_call: TRBJ2-5; v_call: TRBV6-5; clone_size: NA; cdr3_nt: TGTGCCAGCAGTTACGGTAGCGGGGTACCTGGGGAGACCCAGTACTTC; cdr3_aa: CASSYGSGVPGETQYF
d_call: NA; j_call: TRBJ2-1; v_call: TRBV2; clone_size: NA; cdr3_nt: TGTGCCAGCAGGGTACTAGAAATAAATGAGCAGTTCTTC; cdr3_aa: CASRVLEINEQFF
d_call: NA; j_call: TRBJ2-3; v_call: TRBV30; clone_size: NA; cdr3_nt: TGTGCCTGGACCCCTCGTACAGATACGCAGTATTTT; cdr3_aa: CAWTPRTDTQYF
d_call: TRBD2; j_call: TRBJ2-1; v_call: TRBV30; clone_size: once; cdr3_nt: TGTGCCTGGGGACTAGCAAGCAATGAGCAGTTCTTC; cdr3_aa: CAWGLASNEQFF
d_call: NA; j_call: TRBJ1-4; v_call: TRBV25-1; clone_size: NA; cdr3_nt: TGTGCCAGCAGTGAAGAGGGCCCCACGGTAAAACTGTTTTTT; cdr3_aa: CASSEEGPTVKLFF
d_call: NA; j_call: TRBJ1-2; v_call: TRBV7-2; clone_size: NA; cdr3_nt: TGTGCCAGCAGCTTGATGGGGCGTGGCGTGTATGGCTACACCTTC; cdr3_aa: CASSLMGRGVYGYTF
d_call: TRBD1; j_call: TRBJ1-1; v_call: TRBV7-8; clone_size: NA; cdr3_nt: TGTGCCAGCAGCTTAGATTCAGGGGGCATGAACACTGAAGCTTTCTTT; cdr3_aa: CASSLDSGGMNTEAFF
d_call: NA; j_call: TRBJ1-2; v_call: TRBV9; clone_size: NA; cdr3_nt: TGTGCCAGCAGCGAGACAGGTATAAATGGCTACACCTTC; cdr3_aa: CASSETGINGYTF
d_call: TRBD2; j_call: TRBJ2-1; v_call: TRBV9; clone_size: NA; cdr3_nt: TGTGCCAGCAGCCTGTCAGGACTAGCGGTTTACAATGAGCAGTTCTTC; cdr3_aa: CASSLSGLAVYNEQFF
d_call: NA; j_call: TRBJ2-2; v_call: TRBV5-1; clone_size: once; cdr3_nt: TGCGCCAGCAGCTTAACAGGACCCGCGAACACCGGGGAGCTGTTTTTT; cdr3_aa: CASSLTGPANTGELFF
d_call: TRBD2; j_call: TRBJ2-7; v_call: TRBV5-1; clone_size: NA; cdr3_nt: TGCGCCAGCAGCCGCGGGACTAGCGGTGATGAGCAGTACTTC; cdr3_aa: CASSRGTSGDEQYF
d_call: TRBD1; j_call: TRBJ1-5; v_call: TRBV6-5; clone_size: once; cdr3_nt: TGTGCCAGCAGTTCAGGGGGGAGCAATCAGCCCCAGCATTTT; cdr3_aa: CASSSGGSNQPQHF
d_call: TRBD1; j_call: TRBJ2-1; v_call: TRBV5-6; clone_size: NA; cdr3_nt: TGTGCCAGCAGCTATTCGGGGGACAGGGATGAGAAGGAGCAGTTCTTC; cdr3_aa: CASSYSGDRDEKEQFF
d_call: TRBD1; j_call: TRBJ1-5; v_call: TRBV4-1; clone_size: NA; cdr3_nt: TGCGCCAGCAGCCAAGGGACAGGGGGCTTTCAGCCCCAGCATTTT; cdr3_aa: CASSQGTGGFQPQHF
d_call: TRBD1; j_call: TRBJ2-7; v_call: TRBV19; clone_size: once; cdr3_nt: TGTGCCAGTAGTATTGGGACAGGAGTTTACGAGCAGTACTTC; cdr3_aa: CASSIGTGVYEQYF
d_call: TRBD2; j_call: TRBJ2-3; v_call: TRBV30; clone_size: NA; cdr3_nt: TGTGCCTGGAGTGCGGGACTAGCGGGAGGCGCAGATACGCAGTATTTT; cdr3_aa: CAWSAGLAGGADTQYF
d_call: NA; j_call: TRBJ2-2; v_call: TRBV5-8; clone_size: NA; cdr3_nt: TGTGCCAGCAGCTTGGAGAGGGTATCGACCGGGGAGCTGTTTTTT; cdr3_aa: CASSLERVSTGELFF
d_call: NA; j_call: TRBJ1-4; v_call: TRBV18; clone_size: NA; cdr3_nt: TGTGCCAGCTCGCCGGGACAAACGCGTGAAAAACTGTTTTTT; cdr3_aa: CASSPGQTREKLFF
d_call: NA; j_call: TRBJ1-5; v_call: TRBV6-1; clone_size: NA; cdr3_nt: TGTGCCAGCAGTGAAACCAGGAATCAGCCCCAGCATTTT; cdr3_aa: CASSETRNQPQHF
d_call: TRBD2; j_call: TRBJ2-3; v_call: TRBV19; clone_size: NA; cdr3_nt: TGTGCCACCAGGCGGGAGGCTAGCACAGATACGCAGTATTTT; cdr3_aa: CATRREASTDTQYF